One and the same sample provided the 14 T cell receptor beta chains below, sequenced in a study of blood T cells in healthy people across ages. The authors ran a second PCR of roughly 6 to 12 cycles using a sample-barcoded 5' primer and a J-beta primer mix. TCRdb re-called the 5' RACE reads with MiXCR, one entry per CDR3 protein. The repertoire holds around 500,000 distinct CDR3 sequences, 45% to 55% seen once, with around 23% in the top ten. The sequenced material came from blood. Every receptor here comes from a man aged 80 or over in good health.

In this sample, this clonotype turned up once. The chain links TRBV5-1 to TRBJ2-1, with 13 bases identical to TRBD2. The end of the DNA fits TRBJ2-7 better, so the J call may be wrong. This CDR3 spans 16 amino acids. Germline V lookup: CDR1 SGHRS, CDR2 YFSETQ. The chain's CDR3 is CASSPRTSGGASEQYF. The DNA for the CDR3 is TGCGCCAGCAGCCCGAGAACTAGCGGGGGGGCGAGTGAGCAGTACTTC.

The sample holds many counts of this clonotype. V is TRBV6-5 and J is TRBJ2-1; D uncertain. Trimming cost V 5 bases and J 2 bases, with 7 bases left between them. Germline V gives CDR1 MNHEY, CDR2 SVGAGI. The CDR3 has 13 residues. In nucleotides, the CDR3 is TGTGCCAGCAGTCCCCCCCCCTACAATGAGCAGTTCTTC. Translating gives CASSPPPYNEQFF.

This clonotype showed up many times. This may come from a read error, since a much larger clone is one base off. This chain joins TRBV6-6 and TRBJ2-5; D not certain. Trimming removed 6 bases at V and 13 bases at J, with 18 bases between. Germline loops: CDR1 MNHNY, CDR2 SVGAGI (reference sequence). The CDR3 is 12 amino acids. This CDR3 reads CASRYGPTQWYF. The CDR3 coding sequence is TGTGCCAGCAGGTATGGGCCTACTCAGTGGTACTTC.

The gene calls are TRBV9 and TRBJ2-1, with 10 bases that match TRBD1. After removal of 5 bases from V and 3 bases from J, the junction contained 5 bases not matched to a gene. In germline, CDR1 is SGDLS, CDR2 YYNGEE. There are 15 residues in the CDR3. The DNA of the CDR3 is TGTGCCAGCAGTCGGGACAGGGGAATCTACAATGAGCAGTTCTTC. Its translation is CASSRDRGIYNEQFF. The full variable domain, with the rest looked up from reference TRBV9 and TRBJ2-1, is DSGVTQTPKHLITATGQRVTLRCSPRSGDLSVYWYQQSLDQGLQFLIQYYNGEERAKGNILERFSAQQFPDLHSELNLSSLELGDSALYFCASSRDRGIYNEQFFGPGTRLTVL.

The chain joins TRBV2 to TRBJ1-4; D is possibly TRBD1 (5 bases). Trimming shortened V by 8 bases and J by 5 bases, and 15 bases separated the two germline ends. CDR1 and CDR2 (germline): SNHLY, FYNNEI. CDR3 size: 14 residues. This CDR3 is CASRRLEGNEKLFF. CDR3 DNA: TGTGCCAGCCGGAGACTGGAGGGGAATGAAAAACTGTTTTTT.

J is TRBJ1-1 and V is TRBV6-2 or TRBV6-3; D gene unclear. The V gene lost 7 bases and the J gene lost 1 base, with 13 bases spanning the gap. CDR3 length: 14 amino acids. Germline CDR1 is MNHEY and CDR2 is SVGEGT. The DNA for the CDR3 is TGTGCCAGCATCCCGGAGGTAGGGAACACTGAAGCTTTCTTT. It codes for CASIPEVGNTEAFF.

This rearrangement joins TRBV20-1 to TRBJ1-2, with D possibly matching TRBD1 (6 bases). Germline CDR1 is DFQATT and CDR2 is SNEGSKA (reference sequence). V dropped 5 bases and J dropped 8 bases, with 27 bases sitting between them. The CDR3 spans 16 residues. CDR3 nucleotides: TGCAGTGCTCCCCCAATCGGGGGGGCGAGGCTCGAGGGCTACACCTTC. Protein: CSAPPIGGARLEGYTF.

This clonotype was detected a few times. The rearrangement links TRBV25-1 to TRBJ1-1; the D is unclear. The CDR3 consists of 15 residues. CDR1 and CDR2 from the germline V gene are MGHDK and SYGVNS. Trimming cost V 5 bases and J 3 bases, with 16 bases left between them. CDR3 bases: TGTGCCAGCAGTCCCCGCTTCCCGGTGGACACTGAAGCTTTCTTT. Its protein product is CASSPRFPVDTEAFF.

This clonotype was found a few times. The V call is TRBV7-6, the J call TRBJ1-6; D may be TRBD1 (5 bases). The CDR3 contains 16 residues. Trimming removed 3 bases from V and 10 bases from J, with 19 bases in between. The V gene's germline CDR1 is SGHVS and CDR2 FNYEAQ. CDR3 bases: TGTGCCAGCAGCTTGAAAGGCGGCAGGGTAGACTCACCCCTCCACTTT. Its translation: CASSLKGGRVDSPLHF.

Notes on this clonotype: The junction shows a germline mismatch at one end, possibly a read error. CDR3 sequence reads: CVSSLRTSPYEQYF. The DNA for the CDR3 is TGTGTCAGCAGCTTAAGAACTAGTCCGTACGAGCAGTACTTC. The chain is built from TRBV7-9 and TRBJ2-7, with TRBD2 as a possible D gene (5 bases). The CDR3 is made up of 14 amino acids. The germline V gene encodes CDR1 SEHNR and CDR2 FQNEAQ (reference sequence).

This chain uses TRBV29-1 with TRBJ2-3, with 9 bases lining up with TRBD1. The CDR3 is 15 amino acids. CDR1 and CDR2 from the germline V gene are SQVTM and ANQGSEA. The junction had 5 bases not matched to a gene; V was cut back by 4 bases and J by 0 bases. The CDR3 protein is CSVGGTGSSTDTQYF. The CDR3 coding sequence is TGCAGCGTTGGTGGGACAGGGTCTAGCACAGATACGCAGTATTTT.

This chain joins TRBV7-2 and TRBJ1-6; TRBD1 might be the D (6 bases). CDR1 and CDR2 from the germline V gene are SGHTA and FQGNSA. V shed 2 bases and J shed 10 bases, with 18 bases lying between them. The CDR3 runs 16 residues. CDR3 DNA sequence: TGTGCCAGCAGCTTAATTTTGGGGGGCATCGGCTCACCCCTCCACTTT. It translates to CASSLILGGIGSPLHF.

This clonotype was recorded many times. This chain links TRBV6-5 with TRBJ2-3; 9 nucleotides line up with TRBD2. V was clipped by 8 bases and J by 3 bases; unmatched bases: 6. Germline assignment: CDR1 MNHEY and CDR2 SVGAGI. This CDR3 region has 14 residues. CDR3 in amino acids: CASRGGLATDTQYF. The CDR3 DNA sequence: TGTGCCAGCCGAGGGGGACTAGCTACAGATACGCAGTATTTT.

The CDR3, as DNA: TGTGCCAGCAGCGTAGCAAAGGATCTCTATGGCTACACCTTC. Its protein product is CASSVAKDLYGYTF. V gene TRBV9 combines with J gene TRBJ1-2; D is undetermined. Germline V gives CDR1 SGDLS, CDR2 YYNGEE. The CDR3 totals 14 residues. V gave up 0 bases and J gave up 4 bases, with 10 bases separating them.